Each of the 27 T cell receptor beta chains below was sequenced from the same sample in a study of blood T cell repertoires in COVID-19. The protocol was immunoSEQ multiplex PCR, while the TCRdb copy is restricted to in-frame clones and leaves out a portion. Here the sample spans 200,000 to 300,000 clones, 80% to 90% being singletons. Input material: PBMCs or T cells enriched from blood (not recorded which). The receptors derive from a woman aged 30 to 39 who had recovered from COVID-19.

This rearrangement joins TRBV16 to TRBJ1-5; 8 positions match TRBD1. The ends lost 2 bases at V and 4 bases at J; junction bases unmatched: 13. The CDR3 length is 18 residues. The germline V gene encodes CDR1 KGHSY and CDR2 FQNENV. The DNA of the CDR3 is TGTGCCAGCAGCCAACTCGGGGACAGGTTAGTGGGGAATCAGCCCCAGCATTTT. Protein: CASSQLGDRLVGNQPQHF.

The chain joins TRBV27 to TRBJ1-1, with D hard to call. Trimming removed 3 bases from V and 5 bases from J, with 10 bases in between. The length of the CDR3 is 13 residues. CDR1 is MNHEY, CDR2 SMNVEV, per germline (reference sequence). In nucleotides, the CDR3 is TGTGCCAGCAGTTTTCGGGGAATGACTGAAGCTTTCTTT. Translated: CASSFRGMTEAFF.

The J gene is TRBJ2-5, the V gene TRBV7-2, with TRBD1 matching over 7 bases. CDR3 size: 15 residues. V shed 4 bases, J shed 5 bases, and the junction held 10 bases outside the gene matches. Germline CDR1 reads SGHTA; CDR2 reads FQGNSA. The CDR3 reads CASSSQTGPVETQYF. CDR3 bases: TGTGCCAGCAGCTCTCAGACAGGGCCGGTGGAGACCCAGTACTTC.

The chain employs TRBV5-1 and TRBJ1-1; TRBD1 agrees at 7 bases. The length of the CDR3 is 15 residues. V gave up 2 bases and J gave up 8 bases; unmatched junction bases: 12. The germline V gene has CDR1 SGHRS and CDR2 YFSETQ. The CDR3 DNA is TGCGCCAGCAGCTTAGAAGGGACAGCCGGTGTGGAAGCTTTCTTT. It codes for CASSLEGTAGVEAFF.

The chain combines TRBV19 with TRBJ2-2; 7 bases align to TRBD2. V was clipped by 7 bases and J by 5 bases; unmatched bases: 13. The CDR3 runs to 16 residues. In germline, CDR1 is LNHDA, CDR2 SQIVND (reference sequence). The CDR3 region has the DNA TGTGCCAGTAAAGTGAGGATGGCTAGCGGAACCGGGGAGCTGTTTTTT. Residues: CASKVRMASGTGELFF.

The count of this clone is one. V and J are TRBV3-1 (or the pseudogene TRBV3-2) and TRBJ1-3; TRBD1 agrees at 7 bases. Germline CDR1 reads LGHDT; CDR2 reads YNNKEL (reference sequence). J lost 4 bases, V lost 4 bases, and 4 bases had no gene match. This CDR3 is built from 14 residues. The CDR3 nucleotides are TGTGCCAGCAGCCCGACAGGGAACGGAAACACCATATATTTT. Translation gives CASSPTGNGNTIYF.

The V gene is TRBV5-1, the J gene TRBJ2-7, with TRBD2 identical over 8 bases. The CDR3 runs to 15 residues. Germline V gene lookup returns CDR1 SGHRS and CDR2 YFSETQ. V lost 1 base and J lost 5; bases outside the gene matches: 8. This chain's CDR3 is CASSLLSGSFDEQYF. Here the CDR3 DNA reads TGCGCCAGCAGCTTGTTGAGCGGGAGTTTCGACGAGCAGTACTTC.

This clone was recorded once. This chain connects TRBV15 to TRBJ2-5, with 11 bases lining up with TRBD2. V lost 1 base and J lost 5; bases outside the gene matches: 6. CDR3 length: 16 residues. The germline V gene has CDR1 LNHNV and CDR2 YYDKDF (reference sequence). The CDR3 here is CATSRVVAGGKETQYF. In DNA, the CDR3 is TGTGCCACCAGCAGAGTGGTAGCGGGAGGGAAGGAGACCCAGTACTTC.

This clone was counted once. The J gene is TRBJ2-7, the V gene TRBV4-3; possible D gene TRBD1, 5 bases. V was shortened by 0 bases and J by 1 base, with 16 bases between the two germline ends. CDR1 and CDR2 (germline): LGHNA, YSLEER. The CDR3 consists of 17 residues. CDR3 loop: CASSQDPYADSSYEQYF. In DNA form, the CDR3 reads TGCGCCAGCAGCCAAGACCCGTACGCTGACAGTTCCTACGAGCAGTACTTC.

This sequence joins TRBV7-9 and TRBJ2-3; 13 nucleotides match TRBD2. CDR3 length: 14 residues. Germline V gene sequence: CDR1 SEHNR, CDR2 FQNEAQ (reference sequence). V dropped 9 bases and J dropped 4; count of bases not matched to a gene: 4. CDR3 loop: CASGTSGKPDTQYF. The CDR3 bases are TGTGCCAGTGGGACTAGCGGGAAGCCAGATACGCAGTATTTT.

This chain uses TRBV6-2 or TRBV6-3 with TRBJ1-5; D remains ambiguous. Between the trimmed V and J ends, which lost 6 bases and 7 bases, there was a span of 13 bases. The CDR3 covers 13 residues. Looked up from germline, CDR1 is MNHEY and CDR2 is SVGEGT. DNA of the CDR3: TGTGCCAGCAGCCAACCAATTCGGCAGCCCCAGCATTTT. Translating it yields CASSQPIRQPQHF.

Here the CDR3 DNA reads TGTGCCAGCAGCTGGCCACAGGGGTCAAGCTCTGGAAACACCATATATTTT. Its protein product is CASSWPQGSSSGNTIYF. The chain couples TRBV7-9 to TRBJ1-3, with 7 nucleotides matching TRBD1. With 4 bases clipped from V and 0 bases from J, the junction kept 9 bases outside the gene matches. Germline V CDR1 and CDR2: SEHNR, FQNEAQ (reference sequence). This CDR3 contains 17 residues.

The chain carries TRBV7-2 and TRBJ2-7; TRBD1 matches at 9 bases. V gave up 5 bases and J gave up 3 bases; unmatched junction bases: 5. CDR1 and CDR2 from the germline V gene are SGHTA and FQGNSA. This CDR3 spans 14 amino acids. CDR3 DNA: TGTGCCAGCAGCGCCGGGACAGGGAACTACGAGCAGTACTTC. The encoded protein is CASSAGTGNYEQYF.

The chain uses TRBV24-1 and TRBJ2-7, with D possibly being TRBD1 (5 bases). V was trimmed by 9 bases and J by 0 bases, leaving 11 bases between them. Germline lookup yields CDR1 KGHDR and CDR2 SFDVKD. The CDR3 is 13 residues long. CDR3 nucleotides: TGTGCCACCGGTAGCAGGGACTCCTACGAGCAGTACTTC. Its translation: CATGSRDSYEQYF.

V and J are TRBV7-6 and TRBJ2-7; tentative D call: TRBD2 (7 bases). The CDR3 consists of 16 residues. Trimming took off 5 bases at V and 3 bases at J, with 20 bases between the two ends. CDR1 SGHVS and CDR2 FNYEAQ come from the germline V gene. Written as DNA, the CDR3 is TGTGCCAGCAGCCCCAAAGGGGGGGAGGGAATCTACGAGCAGTACTTC. Translation gives CASSPKGGEGIYEQYF.

The chain links TRBV28 to TRBJ2-3; no reliable D call. The V end lost 2 bases, the J end lost 2 bases, and 11 bases lay between the germline ends. This CDR3 has 15 residues. Germline CDR1 reads MDHEN; CDR2 reads SYDVKM. CDR3 amino acids: CASSLQATDTDTQYF. The CDR3 DNA follows: TGTGCCAGCAGTTTACAGGCGACCGACACAGATACGCAGTATTTT.

The V and J genes are TRBV19 and TRBJ2-5; D possibly corresponds to TRBD2 (5 bases). The CDR3 is 12 amino acids. Deletions cut 6 bases from V and 5 bases from J, with 10 bases between. Germline V CDR1 and CDR2: LNHDA, SQIVND (reference sequence). The CDR3 protein is CASSPRGETQYF. In DNA, the CDR3 is TGTGCCAGTAGCCCACGAGGGGAGACCCAGTACTTC.

The CDR3 sequence: CASSVPRLAEDTGELFF. The DNA of the CDR3 is TGTGCCAGCAGCGTACCTCGACTAGCGGAAGACACCGGGGAGCTGTTTTTT. The chain has TRBV9 and TRBJ2-2; TRBD2 matches 9 bases. Germline V gene data show CDR1 as SGDLS and CDR2 as YYNGEE. This CDR3 comprises 17 residues. V dropped 1 base and J dropped 3; count of bases not matched to a gene: 7.

The chain has TRBV19 and TRBJ1-1; D is perhaps TRBD1 (5 bases). From germline, CDR1 is LNHDA and CDR2 SQIVND (reference sequence). The V end lost 8 bases, the J end lost 1 base, and 11 bases lay between the germline ends. The CDR3 spans 13 residues. The CDR3 spells CASAGSKNTEAFF. For the CDR3, the DNA is TGTGCCAGTGCAGGGTCGAAGAACACTGAAGCTTTCTTT.

This clone came up once. The genes are TRBV4-3 and TRBJ2-3; TRBD2 aligns across 9 bases. Germline V lookup: CDR1 LGHNA, CDR2 YSLEER. The length of the CDR3 is 16 residues. Trimming removed 0 bases from V and 5 bases from J; junction bases left unmatched: 6. The CDR3 coding sequence is TGCGCCAGCAGCCAAGAGTCGCGGGAGGGCGTAGATACGCAGTATTTT. Its translation is CASSQESREGVDTQYF.

This rearrangement joins TRBV27 to TRBJ2-7; tentatively, D is TRBD2 (5 bases). The V and J ends lost 6 bases and 6 bases respectively, with 15 bases between them. Germline V lookup: CDR1 MNHEY, CDR2 SMNVEV (reference sequence). There are 13 residues in the CDR3. This CDR3 is CASSPGLPGEQYF. In DNA, the CDR3 is TGTGCCAGCAGCCCTGGACTCCCGGGCGAGCAGTACTTC.

The chain is built from TRBV9 and TRBJ2-1; D remains ambiguous. The CDR3 loop spans 12 amino acids. Trimming shortened V by 2 bases and J by 8 bases, and 8 bases separated the two germline ends. CDR1 is SGDLS, CDR2 YYNGEE, per germline. In nucleotides, the CDR3 is TGTGCCAGCAGCGTGACTGGTGATGAGCAGTTCTTC. Encoded protein: CASSVTGDEQFF.

The gene calls are TRBV24-1 and TRBJ1-1, with D unclear. This CDR3 contains 12 residues. CDR1 KGHDR and CDR2 SFDVKD come from the germline V gene. Trimming removed 4 bases at V and 6 bases at J, with 8 bases between. The CDR3 region has the DNA TGTGCCACCAGTGAAGACGGGTCTGAAGCTTTCTTT. Translated, it gives CATSEDGSEAFF.

This chain links TRBV7-6 with TRBJ1-1; D is unresolved. The length of the CDR3 is 15 residues. Looked up from germline, CDR1 is SGHVS and CDR2 is FNYEAQ. The V end lost 5 bases, the J end lost 3 bases, and 16 bases lay between the germline ends. The CDR3: CASSPIPQVYTEAFF. CDR3 coding DNA: TGTGCCAGCAGCCCGATACCCCAGGTCTACACTGAAGCTTTCTTT.

This chain connects TRBV7-9 to TRBJ1-2; no definite D call. Deletions cut 3 bases from V and 7 bases from J, with 9 bases between. CDR3 length equals 12 residues. Germline V lookup: CDR1 SEHNR, CDR2 FQNEAQ (reference sequence). The CDR3 here is CASSLERVGYTF. The CDR3 DNA reads as TGTGCCAGCAGCTTGGAGAGGGTTGGCTACACCTTC.

The chain has TRBV27 and TRBJ2-4; possible D gene TRBD1, 6 bases. CDR1 and CDR2 from the germline V gene are MNHEY and SMNVEV (reference sequence). The CDR3 runs 13 residues. V lost 3 bases and J lost 8, with 11 bases in between. The CDR3 region is CASSLSRGDIQYF. CDR3 sequence (DNA): TGTGCCAGCAGTTTGAGCAGGGGTGACATTCAGTACTTC.

Points on this clone: One end of the junction varies from germline; a read error may be responsible. The gene calls are TRBV14 and TRBJ1-1, with TRBD1 as a possible D gene (5 bases). The CDR3 spans 16 residues. Germline V CDR1 and CDR2: SGHDN, FVKESK. CDR3 residues: CASSKDGEGAATEAFF. The CDR3 DNA is TGTGCCAGCAGCAAAGATGGCGAAGGGGCAGCCACTGAAGCTTTCTTT.